This paragraph covers one T cell receptor (beta chain) sequence. What it recognizes is unknown. Each PCR replicate from the sorted subsets contained 150 to 250 ng DNA, which is about 31,000 T cell genomes. Generated by immunoSEQ multiplex PCR, the TCRdb table keeps only in-frame clones and is missing some. The sample lists 2 million to 3 million clones, approximately 93% occurring once. The source of the sample is a study of shared clonotypes between healthy human individuals. General study findings and limits: Rarefaction analysis demonstrated incomplete sorted-subset sequencing notwithstanding large depth. Larger estimated richness was generally seen in naive subsets than in memory subsets.

Germline CDR1 is SGHVS and CDR2 is FNYEAQ. V lost 5 bases, J lost 2 bases, and 8 bases stayed unmatched. This CDR3 is built from 17 residues. This chain links TRBV7-6 with TRBJ2-3; TRBD2 aligns across 12 bases. Source material: naive CD4+ T cells from PBMCs. Described subset: CD45RA+ positively selected. This TCR was recovered from a man aged 18-30 years in good health. Some clones in this sample may be carry-over from other donors' samples. CDR3 coding DNA: TGTGCCAGCAGCCTGTGGACTAGCGGGGCACTCACAGATACGCAGTATTTT. Translation gives CASSLWTSGALTDTQYF.